A selection of T cell receptor beta chains follows, all from one sample in a study of cytotoxic CD8 clonotypes in ibrutinib-treated CLL. Using immunoSEQ multiplex PCR, the repertoire was profiled, and TCRdb retains in-frame clones only, with some absent. The sample yields over 100,000 clones, 80% to 90% seen once. The source material was PBMCs, sampled after 24 months of ibrutinib treatment. The receptors were sampled from a human donor with chronic lymphocytic leukemia. Both conserved end residues are part of each CDR3. A D gene is named only where the DNA matches it firmly. Clone sizes are given selectively: once, few, many, or a class where the clone is expanded.

CDR3nt | CDR3aa | d_gene | abundance | j_gene | v_gene
TGTGCCAGCAGTCATGACAGGGAGTCTGGAAACACCATATATTTT | CASSHDRESGNTIYF | TRBD1 | . | TRBJ1-3 | TRBV7-9
TGTGCCAGCAGCCCAACCCCTCAAGGGGGGGCGCAGTATTTT | CASSPTPQGGAQYF | . | . | TRBJ2-3 | TRBV7-3
TGTGCCAGCAGCCCCTCGTCAGCGGGAGGTACAGATACGCAGTATTTT | CASSPSSAGGTDTQYF | TRBD2 | . | TRBJ2-3 | TRBV5-4
TGTGCCTGGAGTGTGCGTGGTGAGCTGTTTTTT | CAWSVRGELFF | . | few | TRBJ2-2 | TRBV30
TGTGCCAGAAGCGGGGGGTTTAGTCGGGACAGGGAGACAGATACGCAGTATTTT | CARSGGFSRDRETDTQYF | TRBD1 | . | TRBJ2-3 | TRBV5-3
TGTGCCAGCAGTGACTCTGGAGCCCCTGGGAGCTACACCTTC | CASSDSGAPGSYTF | . | . | TRBJ1-2 | TRBV6-4
TGCGCCAGCAGCCAAGGGCGGGCAATAAAGCAGGAAAAACTGTTTTTT | CASSQGRAIKQEKLFF | . | . | TRBJ1-4 | TRBV4-3
TGTGCCAGTAGTATCATGGCAGGGAATCAGCCCCAGCATTTT | CASSIMAGNQPQHF | . | few | TRBJ1-5 | TRBV19
TGTGCCAGCAGCTTGAGGCGGCCAGGAAACACCATATATTTT | CASSLRRPGNTIYF | . | . | TRBJ1-3 | TRBV5-8
TGTGCCAGCAGCTTCGGGGGTAGCACAGATACGCAGTATTTT | CASSFGGSTDTQYF | . | few | TRBJ2-3 | TRBV7-2
TGTGCCAGCAAGGTTCGGGCCTCAACTAATGAAAAACTGTTTTTT | CASKVRASTNEKLFF | . | . | TRBJ1-4 | TRBV27
TGTGCCAGTAGTCCCCGGACTATAGCGGGAGGGAGCACAGATACGCAGTATTTT | CASSPRTIAGGSTDTQYF | TRBD2 | . | TRBJ2-3 | TRBV19
TGTGCCAGCAGCTACAGTAATCAGGATGCTTTCTTT | CASSYSNQDAFF | . | . | TRBJ1-1 | TRBV7-3
TGTGCCAGCTCAACCGGTCAGGGAGCTTGGGAGCAGTTCTTC | CASSTGQGAWEQFF | . | . | TRBJ2-1 | TRBV18
TGTGCCAGCAGTTTCGCCGGGCTAGCCAAAAACATTCAGTACTTC | CASSFAGLAKNIQYF | . | . | TRBJ2-4 | TRBV28
TGTGCCAGCAGTTACGTTCAGGGCGATGGCTACACCTTC | CASSYVQGDGYTF | . | . | TRBJ1-2 | TRBV6-5
TGTGCCAGCAGCGGACTAGCGGGAGGTTCAGAGACCCAGTACTTC | CASSGLAGGSETQYF | TRBD2 | . | TRBJ2-5 | TRBV5-4
TGTGCCAGCAATCGGGACCGCGGTGGGGAGCAGTACTTC | CASNRDRGGEQYF | . | . | TRBJ2-7 | TRBV28
TGTGCCAGCAGTGATCCTATGTATAGCAATCAGCCCCAGCATTTT | CASSDPMYSNQPQHF | . | once | TRBJ1-5 | TRBV28
TGCGCCAGCCTCCGGGAGGTCCAGGATTTGTTTTTT | CASLREVQDLFF | . | . | TRBJ1-4 | TRBV23-1
TGTGCCAGCAGTTTAGCGGGGGGGCCTGGGAATGAGCAGTTCTTC | CASSLAGGPGNEQFF | TRBD2 | . | TRBJ2-1 | TRBV7-3
TGTGCCAGCTCACCTCGAGCGGGAGCTCCTTTCGCCACCGGGGAGCTGTTTTTT | CASSPRAGAPFATGELFF | TRBD2 | . | TRBJ2-2 | TRBV18
TGTGCCAGCACCTACAGGGTTAGCACAGATACGCAGTATTTT | CASTYRVSTDTQYF | . | . | TRBJ2-3 | TRBV27
TGTGCCAGCAGCTGGGGGATCGGGGAAGCTTTCTTT | CASSWGIGEAFF | . | once | TRBJ1-1 | TRBV5-4
TGTGCCAGTAGTCGGACAGGGGGCCGACGAGAGCAGTACTTC | CASSRTGGRREQYF | TRBD1 | . | TRBJ2-7 | TRBV19
TGTGCCAGCACCAATTACAATGAGCAGTTCTTC | CASTNYNEQFF | . | . | TRBJ2-1 | TRBV6-5
TGTGCCAGCAGCGCGACCACTCGAGAGACCCAGTACTTC | CASSATTRETQYF | . | . | TRBJ2-5 | TRBV6-1
TGCGCCAGCAGCCCCGTAGCGGGGGCCAAAAACATTCAGTACTTC | CASSPVAGAKNIQYF | TRBD2 | . | TRBJ2-4 | TRBV5-1
TGTGCCAGCTCACCCTGGGACTTCGAGGAAAAACTGTTTTTT | CASSPWDFEEKLFF | . | . | TRBJ1-4 | TRBV18
TGTGCCAGTAGCACACAGGGGAGAAGTACTGAAGCTTTCTTT | CASSTQGRSTEAFF | TRBD1 | . | TRBJ1-1 | TRBV19
TGTGCCAGTAGTATTCCTAGTCCGAAGAACACCGGGGAGCTGTTTTTT | CASSIPSPKNTGELFF | . | . | TRBJ2-2 | TRBV19
TGTGCCAGCAGTTATGGCCCAGGGGGTGTTAACTATGGCTACACCTTC | CASSYGPGGVNYGYTF | TRBD1 | . | TRBJ1-2 | TRBV28
TGTGCCTGGGCTAGCGGGGCATACGAGCAGTACTTC | CAWASGAYEQYF | TRBD2 | few | TRBJ2-7 | TRBV30
TGTGCCAGCAGCGTCTGGCGGGAGGGTTACTCCTACGAGCAGTACTTC | CASSVWREGYSYEQYF | TRBD2 | many | TRBJ2-7 | TRBV4-2
TGTGCCAGTAAAACCGGGACAGTGGGGACCGGGGAGCTGTTTTTT | CASKTGTVGTGELFF | TRBD1 | . | TRBJ2-2 | TRBV6-5
TGCGCCAGCAGCTTGGGACAGGGCATTACCCCCCTCCACTTT | CASSLGQGITPLHF | TRBD1 | . | TRBJ1-6 | TRBV5-1
TGTGCCAGTAGTATTTTTTGGACTTCTGGGGCCAACGTCCTGACTTTC | CASSIFWTSGANVLTF | . | . | TRBJ2-6 | TRBV19
TGTGCCACCAGCAGAGATTTCATTAGCTCTGGAAACACCATATATTTT | CATSRDFISSGNTIYF | . | . | TRBJ1-3 | TRBV15
TGTGCCACCTTCAGCGACAGGGACTACGAGCAGTACTTC | CATFSDRDYEQYF | TRBD1 | . | TRBJ2-7 | TRBV6-6
TGTGCCAGCAGTACGACGAGGGCTGAAGCTTTCTTT | CASSTTRAEAFF | . | . | TRBJ1-1 | TRBV6-5
TGTGCCAGCAGTCCCGGGACAGCACACTATGGCTACACCTTC | CASSPGTAHYGYTF | TRBD1 | once | TRBJ1-2 | TRBV28
TGTGCCAGCAGCTTCGCCCAGGTCGAGACCCAGTACTTC | CASSFAQVETQYF | . | . | TRBJ2-5 | TRBV7-2
TGTGCCAGCTCACCACCGAGGGCGTTTGAAGCTTTCTTT | CASSPPRAFEAFF | . | . | TRBJ1-1 | TRBV18
TGTGCCAGCAGCCCTCGTTCTAACACTCTATATAATTCACCCCTCCACTTT | CASSPRSNTLYNSPLHF | . | . | TRBJ1-6 | TRBV9
TGTGCCAGCAGCCAAGATCAGGGATACACTGAAGCTTTCTTT | CASSQDQGYTEAFF | . | few | TRBJ1-1 | TRBV4-2